A selection of T cell receptor beta chains follows, all from one sample in a study of blood T cell repertoires in COVID-19. Method: immunoSEQ multiplex PCR; TCRdb's copy keeps in-frame clones and lacks some. The sample includes roughly 160,000 clones, about 80% of them seen just once. Sequencing was carried out using peripheral blood. The receptors shown here come from a woman aged 80 or over with acute or convalescent COVID-19. Both conserved end residues are part of each CDR3. A D gene is named only where the DNA matches it firmly. Size values are once, few and many counts, or a class for expanded clones, and some rows have none.

d_gene: TRBD1
len: 14
j_gene: TRBJ1-5
abundance: NA
v_gene: TRBV2
CDR3nt: TGTGCCAGCAGGGGGACAGGTCGGAATCAGCCCCAGCATTTT
CDR3aa: CASRGTGRNQPQHF

d_gene: TRBD1
len: 14
j_gene: TRBJ2-7
abundance: NA
v_gene: TRBV18
CDR3nt: TGTGCCAGCTCACCAGGGACAGGGTCCTACGAGCAGTACTTC
CDR3aa: CASSPGTGSYEQYF

d_gene: NA
len: 16
j_gene: TRBJ1-1
abundance: NA
v_gene: TRBV6-5
CDR3nt: TGTGCCAGCAGTTACTCGACCCATACCGGGACTGAAGGAGCTTTCTTT
CDR3aa: CASSYSTHTGTEGAFF

d_gene: TRBD1
len: 16
j_gene: TRBJ2-7
abundance: NA
v_gene: TRBV11-2
CDR3nt: TGTGCCAGCAGCTTAGTCTCGGCAGGGGGAGACTACGAGCAGTACTTC
CDR3aa: CASSLVSAGGDYEQYF

d_gene: NA
len: 13
j_gene: TRBJ1-1
abundance: many
v_gene: TRBV19
CDR3nt: TGTGCCAGTAGTAAACAGGGGAACACTGAAGCTTTCTTT
CDR3aa: CASSKQGNTEAFF

d_gene: NA
len: 12
j_gene: TRBJ2-7
abundance: NA
v_gene: TRBV30
CDR3nt: TGTGCCTGGAATCAGAGGGAACGCGAGCAGTACTTC
CDR3aa: CAWNQREREQYF

d_gene: NA
len: 15
j_gene: TRBJ2-5
abundance: NA
v_gene: TRBV6-5
CDR3nt: TGTGCCAGCAGTTACTCAGGTCAGGAAGAAGAGACCCAGTACTTC
CDR3aa: CASSYSGQEEETQYF

d_gene: TRBD1
len: 17
j_gene: TRBJ1-5
abundance: NA
v_gene: TRBV3-1/TRBV3-2
CDR3nt: TGTGCCAGCAGCCAAGAGGCCCCAGACAGGGGCAATCAGCCCCAGCATTTT
CDR3aa: CASSQEAPDRGNQPQHF

d_gene: TRBD2
len: 18
j_gene: TRBJ2-7
abundance: once
v_gene: TRBV11-3
CDR3nt: TGTGCCAGCAGCTTATTAAAGGTGGGGGGAGGGGAGATGTACGAGCAGTACTTC
CDR3aa: CASSLLKVGGGEMYEQYF

d_gene: TRBD1
len: 15
j_gene: TRBJ1-5
abundance: NA
v_gene: TRBV28
CDR3nt: TGTGCCAGCAGTGTACAAACAGGGGGCAATCAGCCCCAGCATTTT
CDR3aa: CASSVQTGGNQPQHF

d_gene: TRBD1
len: 12
j_gene: TRBJ2-7
abundance: NA
v_gene: TRBV19
CDR3nt: TGTGCCAGCGGGGACAGAGACTACGAGCAGTACTTC
CDR3aa: CASGDRDYEQYF

d_gene: NA
len: 14
j_gene: TRBJ1-2
abundance: NA
v_gene: TRBV7-9
CDR3nt: TGTGCCAGCAGCCAAAGGCAGGGTAACTATGGCTACACCTTC
CDR3aa: CASSQRQGNYGYTF

d_gene: NA
len: 14
j_gene: TRBJ1-6
abundance: NA
v_gene: TRBV7-9
CDR3nt: TGTGCCAGCAGCTACAGGGAACGGAATTCACCCCTCCACTTT
CDR3aa: CASSYRERNSPLHF

d_gene: TRBD2
len: 14
j_gene: TRBJ2-5
abundance: NA
v_gene: TRBV7-2
CDR3nt: TGTGCCAGCAGCGCGGGCGGGGGGCGAGAGACCCAGTACTTC
CDR3aa: CASSAGGGRETQYF

d_gene: NA
len: 12
j_gene: TRBJ2-2
abundance: NA
v_gene: TRBV28
CDR3nt: TGTGCCAGCGGGACTGAGACCGGGGAGCTGTTTTTT
CDR3aa: CASGTETGELFF

d_gene: TRBD2
len: 16
j_gene: TRBJ2-1
abundance: NA
v_gene: TRBV5-1
CDR3nt: TGCGCCAGCAGCTCGACCGGGACTAGACTTACAAATGAGCAGTTCTTC
CDR3aa: CASSSTGTRLTNEQFF

d_gene: NA
len: 14
j_gene: TRBJ2-3
abundance: NA
v_gene: TRBV7-3
CDR3nt: TGTGCCAGCAGCCTGGCCCACGCCACAGATACGCAGTATTTT
CDR3aa: CASSLAHATDTQYF

d_gene: NA
len: 15
j_gene: TRBJ1-6
abundance: NA
v_gene: TRBV27
CDR3nt: TGTGCCAGCAGTTTGGAGGCCTCTCGGTCTTCACCCCTCCACTTT
CDR3aa: CASSLEASRSSPLHF

d_gene: NA
len: 15
j_gene: TRBJ1-5
abundance: NA
v_gene: TRBV19
CDR3nt: TGTGCCAGTACCAGGACACGAATTAGCAATCAGCCCCAGCATTTT
CDR3aa: CASTRTRISNQPQHF

d_gene: TRBD1
len: 14
j_gene: TRBJ2-7
abundance: NA
v_gene: TRBV6-5
CDR3nt: TGTGCCAGCAGACCAGGGGGCATGTCCTACGAGCAGTACTTC
CDR3aa: CASRPGGMSYEQYF

d_gene: TRBD1
len: 15
j_gene: TRBJ2-2
abundance: NA
v_gene: TRBV2
CDR3nt: TGTGCCAGCACCAGGGACAGATTGAACACCGGGGAGCTGTTTTTT
CDR3aa: CASTRDRLNTGELFF

d_gene: NA
len: 14
j_gene: TRBJ1-1
abundance: NA
v_gene: TRBV7-9
CDR3nt: TGTGCCAGCAGACCAAGGGAGGGGTGGACTGAAGCTTTCTTT
CDR3aa: CASRPREGWTEAFF

d_gene: TRBD1
len: 13
j_gene: TRBJ2-3
abundance: NA
v_gene: TRBV12-3/TRBV12-4
CDR3nt: TGTGCCAGCAGTCTCGACAGGGGGGATACGCAGTATTTT
CDR3aa: CASSLDRGDTQYF

d_gene: TRBD1
len: 13
j_gene: TRBJ2-1
abundance: few
v_gene: TRBV19
CDR3nt: TGTGCCAGTAGACAGGGGCTTTACAATGAGCAGTTCTTC
CDR3aa: CASRQGLYNEQFF

d_gene: NA
len: 15
j_gene: TRBJ1-3
abundance: NA
v_gene: TRBV25-1
CDR3nt: TGTGCCAGCAGTGAACCACAGACGGCTGGAAACACCATATATTTT
CDR3aa: CASSEPQTAGNTIYF